This entry lists 9 T cell receptor beta chains sequenced from one sample in a study of beta chain features in type 1 diabetes. Sequencing targeted expressed TCRB transcripts, as all isolated RNA had been reverse transcribed. Sequencing used immunoSEQ multiplex PCR; TCRdb keeps in-frame clones, though not all of them. This sample has about 620,000 clones; about 14% occur once, and the top ten carry about 0.093%. Sequences were obtained from naive CD4+ T cells from blood. The receptors come from a man between 18 and 29 years old in good health.

This clone has a handful of counts. This chain uses TRBV28 with TRBJ2-6, with D possibly TRBD2 on 5 matching bases. The CDR3 has 16 residues. The ends were cut back, 8 bases at V and 1 base at J, with 15 bases in the middle. Germline loops: CDR1 MDHEN, CDR2 SYDVKM. CDR3 nucleotide sequence: TGTGCCAGCGAACGGGGATTCCTATCTGGGGCCAACGTCCTGACTTTC. The encoded protein is CASERGFLSGANVLTF.

The rearrangement joins TRBV9 to TRBJ2-3; tentatively, D is TRBD2 (5 bases). Between the trimmed V and J ends, which lost 0 bases and 7 bases, there was a span of 12 bases. Germline CDR1 and CDR2: SGDLS and YYNGEE. The CDR3 totals 14 residues. As DNA, the CDR3 is TGTGCCAGCAGCGTAGCCCTATTCGGGAATACGCAGTATTTT. Translated, it gives CASSVALFGNTQYF.

This clone turned up a few times. V is TRBV28 and J is TRBJ2-3, with D tentatively TRBD1 (5 bases). Germline V gene lookup returns CDR1 MDHEN and CDR2 SYDVKM. V gave up 2 bases and J gave up 1 base, with 10 bases separating them. The CDR3 contains 15 residues. Here the CDR3 DNA reads TGTGCCAGCAGTTTAGCCAGGGTGGGCACAGATACGCAGTATTTT. It specifies CASSLARVGTDTQYF.

The rearrangement links TRBV7-3 to TRBJ2-6; D ambiguous. With 2 bases removed from V and 2 bases from J, the gap between germline ends came to 7 bases. Germline CDR1 SGHTA, CDR2 FQGTGA. This CDR3 contains 15 residues. DNA for the CDR3: TGTGCCAGCAGCTTACTAGGGACTGGGGCCAACGTCCTGACTTTC. This encodes CASSLLGTGANVLTF.

This clone was seen a handful of times. The chain joins TRBV27 to TRBJ2-1; D remains ambiguous. Germline CDR1 reads MNHEY; CDR2 reads SMNVEV (reference sequence). V was cut by 8 bases and J by 9 bases, with 8 bases left in between. CDR3 length equals 10 residues. In nucleotides, the CDR3 is TGTGCCAGCGGTGCGACTGAGCAGTTCTTC. This sequence encodes CASGATEQFF.

The table lists this clone with a few counts. Distinct nucleotide sequences in the sample also encode this CDR3. This chain connects TRBV30 to TRBJ1-5; possible D gene TRBD1, 6 bases. Germline lookup yields CDR1 GTSNPN and CDR2 SVGIG (reference sequence). The CDR3 has 13 residues. V was shortened by 1 base and J by 2 bases, with 6 bases between the two germline ends. The CDR3 sequence is CAWSGQGNQPQHF. Here the CDR3 DNA reads TGTGCCTGGAGTGGACAGGGCAATCAGCCCCAGCATTTT.

V gene TRBV4-2 combines with J gene TRBJ2-7, with 7 bases lining up with TRBD1. Germline CDR1 reads LGHNA; CDR2 reads YNFKEQ. The V gene end was trimmed by 3 bases and the J gene end by 2 bases; junction bases not matched to a gene: 7. CDR3 length equals 15 residues. The CDR3 bases are TGTGCCAGCAGCCAGGGCTCCGGGACAGCCTACGAGCAGTACTTC. It is translated as CASSQGSGTAYEQYF.

This clone showed up just a few times. The chain combines TRBV28 with TRBJ1-1; the D gene is possibly TRBD1 (6 bases). CDR3 size: 18 residues. Trimming shortened V by 0 bases and J by 2 bases, and 19 bases separated the two germline ends. Germline V CDR1 and CDR2: MDHEN, SYDVKM. The CDR3 coding sequence is TGTGCCAGCAGTTTATGGGCCCGCCACAGGGTGGTCAACACTGAAGCTTTCTTT. Protein product: CASSLWARHRVVNTEAFF.

Only a few counts were recorded for this clone. The rearrangement uses TRBV27 and TRBJ1-2; D is ambiguous. Germline V gene sequence: CDR1 MNHEY, CDR2 SMNVEV (reference sequence). V shed 2 bases and J shed 4 bases, with 17 bases lying between them. The CDR3 consists of 16 residues. The DNA for the CDR3 is TGTGCCAGCAGTTTAAATCCTCGGCGGTCCTTCTATGGCTACACCTTC. Protein product: CASSLNPRRSFYGYTF.